The rows below give T cell receptor beta chains drawn from one sample of a study of control samples from healthy donors and cancer patients. Method: immunoSEQ multiplex PCR; TCRdb's copy keeps in-frame clones and lacks some. The table lists some 160,000 clones, over 85% of them singletons. Sequencing input: blood. These receptors came from a woman aged 40 to 55 in good health. CDR3s include the opening cysteine and the closing phenylalanine or tryptophan. Each record gives: clone size, V gene, D gene, J gene, CDR3 DNA, CDR3 protein. A D gene is named only where the DNA matches it firmly. Size is omitted from some rows. Given values are once, few, many or a class for expanded clones.

once	TRBV9	TRBD2	TRBJ2-1	TGTGCCAGCAGCGTAGGGGCGGGAGTCAATGAGCAGTTCTTC	CASSVGAGVNEQFF
-	TRBV27	TRBD1	TRBJ1-5	TGTGCCAGCAGTTTACGAGGACAGGGGATTCAGCCCCAGCATTTT	CASSLRGQGIQPQHF
-	TRBV14	-	TRBJ1-3	TGTGCCAGCAGCCAAGTGCTTCGCAGCGAGAGCTCTGGAAACACCATATATTTT	CASSQVLRSESSGNTIYF
-	TRBV27	-	TRBJ2-2	TGTGCCAGCAGTTCTAGATCCAGGGTGCTTGCCGGGGAGCTGTTTTTT	CASSSRSRVLAGELFF
-	TRBV20-1	-	TRBJ1-1	TGCAGTGCTGGGCTGGACACTGAAGCTTTCTTT	CSAGLDTEAFF
-	TRBV10-3	TRBD1	TRBJ1-1	TGTGCCATCAGTGAGGGACAGGGGAACACTGAAGCTTTCTTT	CAISEGQGNTEAFF
-	TRBV5-1	-	TRBJ1-5	TGCGCCAGCAGCTTGTTCTCTGGCAATCAGCCCCAGCATTTT	CASSLFSGNQPQHF
-	TRBV3-1/TRBV3-2	-	TRBJ2-2	TGTGCCAGCAGCCCTCCCGGCGGGACACTAAACACCGGGGAGCTGTTTTTT	CASSPPGGTLNTGELFF
-	TRBV5-6	-	TRBJ2-6	TGTGCCAGCAGCCCGCGTAGTAACTCTGGGGCCAACGTCCTGACTTTC	CASSPRSNSGANVLTF
once	TRBV15	TRBD1	TRBJ1-6	TGTGCCACCAGCAGCTCATTGGGACAGACCCATAATTCACCCCTCCACTTT	CATSSSLGQTHNSPLHF
-	TRBV5-4	TRBD2	TRBJ2-3	TGTGCCAGCAGCTTGGGAGGGACTAGCGGGAGCACAGATACGCAGTATTTT	CASSLGGTSGSTDTQYF
-	TRBV29-1	-	TRBJ1-2	TGCAGCGCTGTACGAGGGGACTATGGCTACACCTTC	CSAVRGDYGYTF
-	TRBV12-3/TRBV12-4	-	TRBJ2-7	TGTGCCAGCGTGTCACAGCTCTACGAGCAGTACTTC	CASVSQLYEQYF
-	TRBV27	-	TRBJ2-1	TGTGCCAGCAGCCATGACTATGGAAAAGCTAGCTCCTACAATGAGCAGTTCTTC	CASSHDYGKASSYNEQFF
-	TRBV11-2	-	TRBJ1-1	TGTGCCAGCAGCTTAGATTGGTGGGCGGGGGCCCCGGCTTTCTTT	CASSLDWWAGAPAFF
-	TRBV6-2/TRBV6-3	-	TRBJ2-4	TGTGCCAGCAGTGTATACAGTTCTCTAGCCAAAAACATTCAGTACTTC	CASSVYSSLAKNIQYF
-	TRBV4-2	TRBD2	TRBJ2-1	TGTGCCAGCAGCCAAGAGTCAGCGGGGGGCTGGGATGAGCAGTTCTTC	CASSQESAGGWDEQFF
-	TRBV5-4	-	TRBJ1-3	TGTGCCAGCAGCTTGGGAGGGACACGGGTGGTAAACACCATATATTTT	CASSLGGTRVVNTIYF
-	TRBV6-2/TRBV6-3	-	TRBJ1-5	TGTGCCAGCAGTTCCTGGGAGGGGCCCCAGCATTTT	CASSSWEGPQHF
-	TRBV5-4	TRBD1	TRBJ1-2	TGTGCCAGCAGCTTGCAGGGGGCCTATGGCTACACCTTC	CASSLQGAYGYTF
-	TRBV7-2	-	TRBJ1-5	TGTGCCAGCAGCTTGGTATACCAGGGGCAGCCCCAGCATTTT	CASSLVYQGQPQHF
-	TRBV5-5	-	TRBJ1-1	TGTGCCAGCAGCTTGCCTCCAAACACTGAAGCTTTCTTT	CASSLPPNTEAFF